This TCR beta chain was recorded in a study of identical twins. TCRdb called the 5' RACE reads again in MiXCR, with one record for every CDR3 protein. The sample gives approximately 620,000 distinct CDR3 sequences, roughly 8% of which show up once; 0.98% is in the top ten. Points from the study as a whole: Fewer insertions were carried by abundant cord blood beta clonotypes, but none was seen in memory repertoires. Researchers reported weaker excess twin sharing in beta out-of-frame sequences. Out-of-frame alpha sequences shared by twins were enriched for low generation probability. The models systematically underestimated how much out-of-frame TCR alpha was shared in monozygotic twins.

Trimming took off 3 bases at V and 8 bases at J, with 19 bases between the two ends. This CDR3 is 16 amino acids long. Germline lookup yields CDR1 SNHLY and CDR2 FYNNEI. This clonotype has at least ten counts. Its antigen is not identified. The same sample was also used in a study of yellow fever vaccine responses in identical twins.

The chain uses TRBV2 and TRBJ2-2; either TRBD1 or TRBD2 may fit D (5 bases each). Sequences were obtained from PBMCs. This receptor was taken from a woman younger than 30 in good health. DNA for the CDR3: TGTGCCAGCAGTGATAGGGGACCATCCTTTTTAGGGGAGCTGTTTTTT. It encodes CASSDRGPSFLGELFF.